These 19 T cell receptor beta chains originate from one sample sequenced in a study of T cells in localized non-small cell lung cancer. Produced via immunoSEQ multiplex PCR; TCRdb's table is partial and in-frame only. The sample includes tens of thousands of clones, 70% to 90% of them seen just once. This specimen consisted of PBMCs, obtained before any cancer treatment. These TCRs come from a man between 40 and 70 years old with stage II lung adenocarcinoma.

This chain links TRBV2 with TRBJ1-3; D is unclear. CDR3 length equals 13 residues. Per germline, CDR1 SNHLY and CDR2 FYNNEI. Trimming removed 6 bases at V and 1 base at J, with 7 bases between. The CDR3 protein is CASRVRSGNTIYF. In nucleotides, the CDR3 is TGTGCCAGCAGGGTTAGGTCTGGAAACACCATATATTTT.

The chain carries TRBV27 and TRBJ2-2; no clear D. This CDR3 spans 14 amino acids. V dropped 2 bases and J dropped 4 bases, with 8 bases sitting between them. Germline CDR1 reads MNHEY; CDR2 reads SMNVEV (reference sequence). The CDR3 nucleotides read TGTGCCAGCAGTTTACCCCATGGCACCGGGGAGCTGTTTTTT. Residues: CASSLPHGTGELFF.

The rearrangement uses TRBV9 and TRBJ2-5; a weak D match, TRBD2 (6 bases). Trimming stripped 4 bases from V and 4 bases from J, with 20 bases between. The CDR3 runs to 16 residues. Germline CDR1 reads SGDLS; CDR2 reads YYNGEE. The DNA for the CDR3 is TGTGCCAGCAGCCCTCAAGGGACTGCCAAGGGAGAGACCCAGTACTTC. This codes for CASSPQGTAKGETQYF.

This clone was observed a handful of times. This chain connects TRBV19 to TRBJ1-5; 7 bases line up with TRBD1. V shed 5 bases, J shed 0 bases, and the junction held 10 bases outside the gene matches. The CDR3 spans 17 residues. Germline values: CDR1 LNHDA, CDR2 SQIVND (reference sequence). The CDR3 is CASSPTGASYSNQPQHF. In DNA form, the CDR3 reads TGTGCCAGTAGTCCAACAGGGGCGAGTTATAGCAATCAGCCCCAGCATTTT.

The V gene is TRBV2, the J gene TRBJ1-1; 8 nucleotides line up with TRBD1. V shed 3 bases and J 1 base; nucleotides not matched to a gene: 4. This CDR3 region has 15 residues. CDR1 and CDR2 (germline): SNHLY, FYNNEI. The CDR3 region has the DNA TGTGCCAGCAGTGAGACAGGGGTCGGGAACACTGAAGCTTTCTTT. Encoded protein: CASSETGVGNTEAFF.

The chain combines TRBV4-1 with TRBJ1-3; possibly TRBD1 for D (5 bases). CDR3 length: 17 amino acids. The V and J ends lost 1 base and 2 bases respectively, with 15 bases between them. Germline V CDR1 and CDR2: MGHRA, YSYEKL. CDR3 residues: CASSQAFGAAPGNTIYF. The CDR3 bases are TGCGCCAGCAGCCAAGCGTTTGGGGCAGCACCTGGAAACACCATATATTTT.

This sequence joins TRBV5-8 and TRBJ2-2; no clear D gene. From germline, CDR1 is SGHTS and CDR2 YDEGEE. The CDR3 covers 14 residues. The ends were cut back, 1 base at V and 7 bases at J, with 11 bases in the middle. CDR3 loop: CASSLYGLGGELFF. In DNA form, the CDR3 reads TGTGCCAGCAGCTTGTACGGCCTTGGCGGGGAGCTGTTTTTT.

This clone has just a few counts. The rearrangement links TRBV30 to TRBJ1-5; D is unclear. This CDR3 has 13 residues. V lost 0 bases, J lost 0 bases, and 3 bases lay in between. Germline CDR1 GTSNPN, CDR2 SVGIG (reference sequence). The CDR3 DNA is TGTGCCTGGAGTGTAACTAGCAATCAGCCCCAGCATTTT. Translating it yields CAWSVTSNQPQHF.

The rearrangement links TRBV7-9 to TRBJ2-5; D not certain. CDR3 length equals 13 residues. Deletions cut 3 bases from V and 2 bases from J, with 7 bases between. The V gene's germline CDR1 is SEHNR and CDR2 FQNEAQ (reference sequence). The CDR3 spells CASSFTYQETQYF. The CDR3 coding sequence is TGTGCCAGCAGCTTCACGTATCAAGAGACCCAGTACTTC.

V usage is TRBV5-1 and J usage is TRBJ2-1, with D perhaps being TRBD1 or TRBD2 (6 bases each). Germline CDR1 and CDR2: SGHRS and YFSETQ. CDR3 size: 14 residues. Trimming took off 1 base at V and 7 bases at J, with 12 bases between the two ends. This chain's CDR3 is CASSLMLGGNEQFF. The CDR3 coding sequence is TGCGCCAGCAGCTTGATGCTAGGGGGGAATGAGCAGTTCTTC.

J is TRBJ1-4 and V is TRBV6-1; 7 bases match TRBD1. J was trimmed by 7 bases and V by 4 bases; bases with no gene match: 6. Germline V gene sequence: CDR1 MNHNS, CDR2 SASEGT. This CDR3 comprises 14 residues. The CDR3 is CASSASQGGEKLFF. The CDR3 DNA is TGTGCCAGCAGTGCTTCTCAGGGGGGTGAAAAACTGTTTTTT.

The chain links TRBV7-7 to TRBJ1-2; D unresolved. This CDR3 contains 13 residues. Deletions cut 10 bases from V and 0 bases from J, with 12 bases between. Germline loops: CDR1 SSHAT, CDR2 FNYEAQ (reference sequence). In nucleotides, the CDR3 is TGTGCCAACCAAGGGAGGGCTAACTATGGCTACACCTTC. As protein: CANQGRANYGYTF. Full variable domain (remainder filled in from reference TRBV7-7 and TRBJ1-2): GAGVSQSPRYKVTKRGQDVTLRCDPISSHATLYWYQQALGQGPEFLTYFNYEAQPDKSGLPSDRFSAERPEGSISTLTIQRTEQRDSAMYRCANQGRANYGYTFGSGTRLTVV.

The chain is built from TRBV6-1 and TRBJ1-6; 9 nucleotides line up with TRBD1. The V gene's germline CDR1 is MNHNS and CDR2 SASEGT. J gave up 9 bases and V 8 bases, and 8 bases lay outside the gene matches. The CDR3 runs to 14 residues. CDR3 nucleotide sequence: TGTGCCAGCGGATCTACAGGGGGCCTTTCACCCCTCCACTTT. Translating it yields CASGSTGGLSPLHF.

This clone was seen only once. This rearrangement joins TRBV5-8 to TRBJ2-2, with no clear D. Germline-derived CDR1 and CDR2 are SGHTS and YDEGEE. CDR3 size: 16 residues. The germline V and J ends were trimmed by 1 base and 1 base, with 11 bases remaining between them. The CDR3 DNA is TGTGCCAGCAGCTTGAGACCGGGCCAGAACACCGGGGAGCTGTTTTTT. Its protein product is CASSLRPGQNTGELFF.

The chain joins TRBV10-3 to TRBJ2-2; D ambiguous. The V gene lost 3 bases and the J gene lost 6 bases, with 8 bases spanning the gap. There are 13 residues in the CDR3. Germline loops: CDR1 ENHRY, CDR2 SYGVKD. CDR3 nucleotide sequence: TGTGCCATCAGTGACTTGAAGGCCGGGGAGCTGTTTTTT. Its protein product is CAISDLKAGELFF.

The genes are TRBV9 and TRBJ2-3; TRBD1 or TRBD2 may be the D gene (6 bases each). The CDR3 is 16 residues long. Germline lookup yields CDR1 SGDLS and CDR2 YYNGEE. Trimming shortened V by 10 bases and J by 2 bases, and 23 bases separated the two germline ends. CDR3 loop: CAPLGGGPDYTDTQYF. The DNA of the CDR3 is TGTGCCCCCCTCGGAGGGGGGCCGGATTACACAGATACGCAGTATTTT.

V is TRBV10-2 and J is TRBJ2-7; D not resolved. The germline V and J ends were trimmed by 5 bases and 0 bases, with 8 bases remaining between them. The germline V gene encodes CDR1 WSHSY and CDR2 SAAADI. This CDR3 spans 13 amino acids. The CDR3 reads CASSRTSSYEQYV. The CDR3 DNA reads TGCGCCAGCAGTAGGACCAGCTCCTACGAGCAGTACGTC.

V gene TRBV12-5 combines with J gene TRBJ2-3; D remains unclear. V lost 6 bases, J lost 7 bases, and 8 bases lay in between. From germline, CDR1 is LGHNT and CDR2 FRNRAP. The CDR3 totals 11 residues. CDR3 DNA sequence: TGTGCTAGTGGGACAATGAATACGCAGTATTTT. Protein sequence: CASGTMNTQYF.

The V call is TRBV5-1, the J call TRBJ2-1, with 11 nucleotides matching TRBD2. J was trimmed by 5 bases and V by 6 bases; bases with no gene match: 7. Per germline, CDR1 SGHRS and CDR2 YFSETQ. The CDR3 contains 15 residues. The CDR3 nucleotides are TGCGCCAGCACCTTAGCGGGGGGGCGGAACAATGAGCAGTTCTTC. Its protein is CASTLAGGRNNEQFF.